This T cell receptor beta chain emerged from a study of memory CD4+ T cells and cytomegalovirus serostatus. The repertoire was sequenced with immunoSEQ multiplex PCR; TCRdb's copy has only in-frame clones and lacks some. The table has about 92,000 clones, 80% seen once; the top ten hold about 4%. Single viable CD3+CD4+CD8-CD45RO+ cells were sorted as the memory CD4+ T cells. The material sequenced was memory CD4+ T cells from blood. The clonotype was recovered from an adult in good health and CMV-seropositive.

Here the CDR3 DNA reads TGTGCCAGCAGTGAAGGGTCCCCCAGGCAGCCCCAGCATTTT. Translated, it gives CASSEGSPRQPQHF. The chain is built from TRBV6-1 and TRBJ1-5, with no clear D. Germline CDR1 reads MNHNS; CDR2 reads SASEGT. Trimming removed 1 base from V and 7 bases from J, with 11 bases in between. This CDR3 is 14 amino acids long.